These T cell receptor beta chains were read from a single sample in a study of T cell responses to AZD1222 COVID-19 vaccine. TCRdb's copy holds only in-frame clones and misses some; the assay was immunoSEQ multiplex PCR. Here the sample spans 100,000 to 130,000 clones, about 85% being singletons. The input for sequencing was peripheral blood, taken 28 days after the second AZD1222 dose. Receptor source: an adult who received the AZD1222 COVID-19 vaccine. CDR3s leave out the opening cysteine and the closing phenylalanine or tryptophan.

length: 12; V: TRBV18; CDR3: ASRERDKNTEAF
length: 14; V: TRBV9; CDR3: ASSVDGGSSQETQY
length: 13; V: TRBV5-3; CDR3: ARSRSRDRNYGYT
length: 14; V: TRBV7-9; CDR3: ASSSPDSNRAYEQY
length: 13; V: TRBV6-2/TRBV6-3; CDR3: ASSYLGAGNTEAF
length: 10; V: TRBV10-2; CDR3: ASSAQGYGYT
length: 16; V: TRBV5-5; CDR3: ASSLEHSWSSYNSPLH
length: 12; V: TRBV7-6; CDR3: ASSLVRTGYPQY
length: 12; V: TRBV6-5; CDR3: ASKPDLYNSPLH
length: 13; V: TRBV25-1; CDR3: ASSDPTQGEKGYT
length: 14; V: TRBV19; CDR3: ASSIFGQLANYGYT
length: 11; V: TRBV2; CDR3: ASSQEKNYGYT
length: 12; V: TRBV5-1; CDR3: ASSPGGAGNTIY
length: 14; V: TRBV5-1; CDR3: ASSLVTGQGADTQY
length: 11; V: TRBV28; CDR3: ASSSGAQKGQY
length: 12; V: TRBV11-2; CDR3: ASSLSDTSYGYT
length: 11; V: TRBV5-1; CDR3: ASSPGKYEKLF
length: 13; V: TRBV19; CDR3: ASNEGRTYNSPLH
length: 14; V: TRBV9; CDR3: ASSVNSPQNTGELF
length: 13; V: TRBV11-2; CDR3: ASSTRTGRNTEAF
length: 16; V: TRBV12-5; CDR3: ASGLVLGTGDFNSPLH
length: 14; V: TRBV5-5; CDR3: ASSTTRQGASYEQY
length: 13; V: TRBV28; CDR3: ASSLFVAGNQPQH
length: 13; V: TRBV7-3; CDR3: ASSSTGHSTDTQY
length: 14; V: TRBV3-1/TRBV3-2; CDR3: ASSQTTGARGETQY
length: 12; V: TRBV28; CDR3: ASRAGQYIYGYT
length: 14; V: TRBV21-1; CDR3: ASSGQGKGTNSPLH
length: 14; V: TRBV3-1/TRBV3-2; CDR3: ASSPSRGHGYNEQF
length: 16; V: TRBV19; CDR3: ASSRGQGFPSGANVLT
length: 13; V: TRBV19; CDR3: ASSSSGGRNYGYT
length: 15; V: TRBV6-1; CDR3: ASSEGRSGLWNTEAF
length: 11; V: TRBV11-3; CDR3: ASSPFEGYEQY
length: 11; V: TRBV29-1; CDR3: SVVMSPGKPQH
length: 14; V: TRBV7-6; CDR3: ASSLAQGGLNSPLH
length: 11; V: TRBV5-1; CDR3: ARTSGGVYEQY
length: 11; V: TRBV4-2; CDR3: ASSQGLAGEQY
length: 11; V: TRBV10-3; CDR3: ATRDGNRYEQY
length: 12; V: TRBV5-4; CDR3: ASSPHLANYGYT
length: 12; V: TRBV28; CDR3: ASSLFQGLGEQY
length: 12; V: TRBV6-5; CDR3: ASSYSSPNYEQY
length: 12; V: TRBV6-1; CDR3: ASSERGVYTEAF
length: 12; V: TRBV7-8; CDR3: ASSLESPQETQY
length: 12; V: TRBV6-2/TRBV6-3; CDR3: ASSYGGGEDTQY
length: 12; V: TRBV4-3; CDR3: ASTMDRGLGEQY
length: 10; V: TRBV2; CDR3: ASKGQGNIQY
length: 12; V: TRBV7-2; CDR3: ATTLSGIGETQY
length: 15; V: TRBV7-9; CDR3: ASSSYRAGGHGSPLH
length: 13; V: TRBV6-6; CDR3: ASSHTSGYNQPQH
length: 11; V: TRBV7-6; CDR3: ASSPLVKETQY
length: 11; V: TRBV11-2; CDR3: ASSLIGGETQY
length: 15; V: TRBV25-1; CDR3: ASSEYGTVGDNYGYT
length: 13; V: TRBV5-1; CDR3: ASSLRLAEAGELF
length: 11; V: TRBV11-2; CDR3: ASSSGTYYGYT